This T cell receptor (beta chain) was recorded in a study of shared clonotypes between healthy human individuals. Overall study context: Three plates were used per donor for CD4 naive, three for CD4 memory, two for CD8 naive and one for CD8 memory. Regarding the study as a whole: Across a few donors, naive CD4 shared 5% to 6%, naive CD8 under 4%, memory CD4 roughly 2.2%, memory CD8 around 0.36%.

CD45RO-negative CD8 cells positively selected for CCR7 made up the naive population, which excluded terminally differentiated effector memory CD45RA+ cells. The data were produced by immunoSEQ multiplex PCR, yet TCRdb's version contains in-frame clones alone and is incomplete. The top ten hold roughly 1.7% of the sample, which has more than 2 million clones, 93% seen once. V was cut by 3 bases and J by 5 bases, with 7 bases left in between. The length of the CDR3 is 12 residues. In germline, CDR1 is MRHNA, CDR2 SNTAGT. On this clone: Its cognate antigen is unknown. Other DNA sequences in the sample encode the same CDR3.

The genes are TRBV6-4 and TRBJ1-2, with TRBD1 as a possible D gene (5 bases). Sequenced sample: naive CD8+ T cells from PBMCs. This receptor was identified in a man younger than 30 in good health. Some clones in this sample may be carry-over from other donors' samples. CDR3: CASSDRGYGYTF. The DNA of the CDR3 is TGTGCCAGCAGTGATAGGGGTTATGGCTACACCTTC.